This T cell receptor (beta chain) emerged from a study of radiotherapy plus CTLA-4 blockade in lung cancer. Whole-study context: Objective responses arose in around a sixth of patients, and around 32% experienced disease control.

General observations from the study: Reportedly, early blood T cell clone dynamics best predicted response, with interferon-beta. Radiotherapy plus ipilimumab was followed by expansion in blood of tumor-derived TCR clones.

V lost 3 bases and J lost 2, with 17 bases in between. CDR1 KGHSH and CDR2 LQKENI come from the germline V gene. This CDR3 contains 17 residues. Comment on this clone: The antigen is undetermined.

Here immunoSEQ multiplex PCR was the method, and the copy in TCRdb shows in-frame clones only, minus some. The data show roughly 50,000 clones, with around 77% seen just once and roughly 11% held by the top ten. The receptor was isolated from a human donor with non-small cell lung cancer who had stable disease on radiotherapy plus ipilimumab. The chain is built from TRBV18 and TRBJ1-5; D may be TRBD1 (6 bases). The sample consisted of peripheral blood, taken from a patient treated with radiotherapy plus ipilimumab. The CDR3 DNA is TGTGCCAGCTCACCTCGTATGGGGGGCTCGGGCAATCAGCCCCAGCATTTT. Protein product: CASSPRMGGSGNQPQHF.